The 28 T cell receptor beta chains listed next were all sequenced from one sample in a study of blood T cell repertoires in COVID-19. Sequencing was performed with immunoSEQ multiplex PCR; in TCRdb, only in-frame clones are kept and a portion is missing. The data contain fewer than 450,000 clones, roughly 88% of them singletons. What was sequenced was PBMCs or T cells enriched from blood (not recorded which). Every receptor here comes from a man in his late teens or twenties who had recovered from COVID-19.

V gene TRBV5-1 combines with J gene TRBJ1-5; maybe TRBD1 (5 bases). The CDR3 length is 14 residues. The V gene's germline CDR1 is SGHRS and CDR2 YFSETQ. V was trimmed by 0 bases and J by 6 bases, leaving 10 bases between them. This CDR3 reads CASSLEQGGQPQHF. The CDR3 DNA reads as TGCGCCAGCAGCTTGGAGCAGGGTGGTCAGCCCCAGCATTTT.

The V gene is TRBV28, the J gene TRBJ1-2; D not certain. Trimming took off 10 bases at V and 0 bases at J, with 12 bases between the two ends. The CDR3 has 13 amino acids. The germline CDR1 and CDR2 sequences are MDHEN and SYDVKM. CDR3 DNA: TGTGCCACCCCCGGGTCAGCTAACTATGGCTACACCTTC. As protein: CATPGSANYGYTF.

The rearrangement links TRBV28 to TRBJ2-1, with 7 nucleotides matching TRBD1. With V trimmed by 2 bases and J by 0 bases, 4 bases remained unmatched. The CDR3 spans 16 residues. Germline V CDR1 and CDR2: MDHEN, SYDVKM. In nucleotides, the CDR3 is TGTGCCAGCAGTTTAACCAGGGGGAGCTCCTACAATGAGCAGTTCTTC. It codes for CASSLTRGSSYNEQFF.

The genes are TRBV9 and TRBJ2-3, with TRBD2 as a possible D gene (6 bases). Germline loops: CDR1 SGDLS, CDR2 YYNGEE. V was clipped by 4 bases and J by 6 bases, with 21 bases between them. CDR3 length: 16 amino acids. CDR3 protein: CASSPRDSNRLDTQYF. The CDR3 DNA reads as TGTGCCAGCAGCCCCCGGGACTCCAATCGCCTGGATACGCAGTATTTT.

The V call is TRBV3-1 (or the pseudogene TRBV3-2), the J call TRBJ1-1; a weak D match, TRBD1 (5 bases). The CDR3 runs 14 residues. The germline V and J ends were trimmed by 4 bases and 5 bases, with 14 bases remaining between them. CDR1 LGHDT and CDR2 YNNKEL come from the germline V gene (reference sequence). The CDR3 DNA is TGTGCCAGCAGCCCCCAAGGCCACAGGACTGAAGCTTTCTTT. Encoded protein: CASSPQGHRTEAFF.

The chain recombines TRBV6-1 with TRBJ1-6, with D tentatively TRBD1 (5 bases). V lost 0 bases to trimming and J lost 2 bases, with 11 bases between them. This CDR3 is 17 amino acids long. CDR1 and CDR2 (germline): MNHNS, SASEGT. CDR3 residues: CASSEASGSPYNSPLHF. CDR3 sequence (DNA): TGTGCCAGCAGTGAAGCCTCAGGGTCCCCCTATAATTCACCCCTCCACTTT.

This rearrangement joins TRBV30 to TRBJ1-2; possibly TRBD1 for D (6 bases). Germline values: CDR1 GTSNPN, CDR2 SVGIG (reference sequence). CDR3 size: 16 residues. V was cut by 0 bases and J by 4 bases, with 18 bases left in between. The CDR3 here is CAWSVGTLGAGYGYTF. The DNA of the CDR3 is TGTGCCTGGAGTGTTGGTACGCTGGGGGCCGGCTATGGCTACACCTTC.

Points on this clone: Other DNA sequences of this sample code for an identical CDR3. The rearrangement links TRBV18 to TRBJ1-1; no clear D. The V gene lost 2 bases and the J gene lost 0 bases, with 7 bases spanning the gap. This CDR3 spans 14 amino acids. Germline-derived CDR1 and CDR2 are KGHSH and LQKENI. The CDR3 is CASSPSGMNTEAFF. The CDR3 DNA reads as TGTGCCAGCTCACCATCCGGTATGAACACTGAAGCTTTCTTT.

Only a few counts were recorded for this clone. The chain combines TRBV27 with TRBJ1-1; no definite D call. Per germline, CDR1 MNHEY and CDR2 SMNVEV (reference sequence). The CDR3 consists of 13 residues. Trimming left V 3 bases short and J 4 bases short, with 9 bases between. CDR3: CASSFGPITEAFF. In nucleotides, the CDR3 is TGTGCCAGCAGTTTCGGTCCTATCACTGAAGCTTTCTTT.

DNA of the CDR3: TGTGCCAGCACCCCTAATCGGAACACTGAAGCTTTCTTT. Amino acids: CASTPNRNTEAFF. The rearrangement joins TRBV12-3 or TRBV12-4 to TRBJ1-1; D gene uncertain. The CDR3 contains 13 residues. The V end lost 7 bases, the J end lost 1 base, and 10 bases lay between the germline ends.

V and J are TRBV18 and TRBJ2-1; D may be TRBD1 (6 bases). The CDR3 runs to 15 residues. Germline V gene lookup returns CDR1 KGHSH and CDR2 LQKENI. The V and J ends lost 3 bases and 3 bases respectively, with 12 bases between them. The CDR3 region is CASSPRTAIYNEQFF. The CDR3 bases are TGTGCCAGCTCACCTAGGACAGCTATCTACAATGAGCAGTTCTTC. Using reference TRBV18 and TRBJ2-1 for the parts outside the CDR3, the full variable domain is NAGVMQNPRHLVRRRGQEARLRCSPMKGHSHVYWYRQLPEEGLKFMVYLQKENIIDESGMPKERFSAEFPKEGPSILRIQQVVRGDSAAYFCASSPRTAIYNEQFFGPGTRLTVL.

This sequence joins TRBV19 and TRBJ1-1; D not resolved. CDR1 and CDR2 from the germline V gene are LNHDA and SQIVND (reference sequence). The germline V and J ends were trimmed by 5 bases and 4 bases, with 5 bases remaining between them. This CDR3 has 11 residues. The DNA of the CDR3 is TGTGCCAGTAGTCGAGCCACTGAAGCTTTCTTT. This codes for CASSRATEAFF.

The table lists this clone with a count of one. CDR3 residues: CASSFKSYRGMITGNTIYF. Written as DNA, the CDR3 is TGTGCCAGCAGTTTCAAGTCATATAGGGGTATGATTACTGGAAACACCATATATTTT. V usage is TRBV28 and J usage is TRBJ1-3, with D tentatively TRBD1 (5 bases). The germline CDR1 and CDR2 sequences are MDHEN and SYDVKM. V was clipped by 3 bases and J by 2 bases, with 23 bases between them. The CDR3 extends over 19 amino acids. Full variable domain (missing parts from reference TRBV28 and TRBJ1-3): DVKVTQSSRYLVKRTGEKVFLECVQDMDHENMFWYRQDPGLGLRLIYFSYDVKMKEKGDIPEGYSVSREKKERFSLILESASTNQTSMYLCASSFKSYRGMITGNTIYFGEGSWLTVV.

The rearrangement links TRBV28 to TRBJ2-7, with a possible D match to TRBD2 (6 bases). In germline, CDR1 is MDHEN, CDR2 SYDVKM. CDR3 length: 12 amino acids. Trimming stripped 7 bases from V and 2 bases from J, with 9 bases between. This CDR3 reads CASTSEPYEQYF. The CDR3 region has the DNA TGTGCCAGCACTAGCGAACCCTACGAGCAGTACTTC.

The chain employs TRBV5-1 and TRBJ2-2, with D perhaps matching TRBD1 (6 bases). Germline assignment: CDR1 SGHRS and CDR2 YFSETQ. The CDR3 runs to 15 residues. Trimming left V 1 base short and J 4 bases short, with 11 bases between. This CDR3 is CASSLLGGGTGELFF. DNA for the CDR3: TGCGCCAGCAGCTTGCTTGGGGGCGGCACCGGGGAGCTGTTTTTT.

This clone was seen at least ten times. The chain recombines TRBV29-1 with TRBJ2-4; 7 bases are shared with TRBD1. Germline values: CDR1 SQVTM, CDR2 ANQGSEA. V lost 7 bases to trimming and J lost 9 bases; unmatched junction nucleotides: 12. The CDR3 sequence is 13 residues long. The CDR3 DNA reads as TGCAGCGCAGTACAGGGGACCCCCCCCATTCAGTACTTC. Its translation is CSAVQGTPPIQYF.

The V and J genes are TRBV28 and TRBJ1-2, with TRBD1 matching 8 bases. Germline-derived CDR1 and CDR2 are MDHEN and SYDVKM. CDR3 length equals 16 residues. V shed 2 bases, J shed 7 bases, and the junction held 12 bases outside the gene matches. CDR3 sequence: CASSLPSDRARAGYTF. The CDR3 coding sequence is TGTGCCAGCAGTTTACCCTCGGACAGGGCTCGCGCTGGCTACACCTTC.

This chain joins TRBV4-1 and TRBJ1-2; 9 nucleotides line up with TRBD1. This CDR3 has 16 residues. CDR1 is MGHRA and CDR2 is YSYEKL in the germline V gene. V lost 1 base to trimming and J lost 4 bases; unmatched junction nucleotides: 7. The chain's CDR3 is CASSQGVTGGPYGYTF. The CDR3, as DNA: TGCGCCAGCAGCCAAGGAGTGACAGGGGGTCCCTATGGCTACACCTTC.

This clone appeared a single time. This chain links TRBV30 with TRBJ1-1; no firm D call. The CDR3 runs to 12 residues. V shed 8 bases and J shed 1 base, with 11 bases lying between them. Germline CDR1 and CDR2: GTSNPN and SVGIG (reference sequence). The CDR3 DNA is TGTGCCCCACACTACAAGAACACTGAAGCTTTCTTT. It translates to CAPHYKNTEAFF.

This clone was seen a few times. The genes are TRBV5-1 and TRBJ1-1, with D uncertain. The V end lost 0 bases, the J end lost 5 bases, and 11 bases lay between the germline ends. This CDR3 contains 14 residues. Per germline, CDR1 SGHRS and CDR2 YFSETQ. In nucleotides, the CDR3 is TGCGCCAGCAGCTTGGGAGGAGTTCGGACTGAAGCTTTCTTT. It yields the protein CASSLGGVRTEAFF.

The chain has TRBV28 and TRBJ1-4, with 9 bases matching TRBD1. Germline V gene lookup returns CDR1 MDHEN and CDR2 SYDVKM. The junction had 0 bases not matched to a gene; V was cut back by 2 bases and J by 5 bases. The CDR3 covers 14 residues. This CDR3 is CASSLGTGNEKLFF. CDR3 coding DNA: TGTGCCAGCAGTTTAGGGACAGGGAATGAAAAACTGTTTTTT.

For the CDR3, the DNA is TGTGCCATCAGTGTTAGCTTGGTCTACGAGCAGTACTTC. Encoded protein: CAISVSLVYEQYF. The chain recombines TRBV10-3 with TRBJ2-7; unclear D gene. This CDR3 spans 13 amino acids. Germline CDR1 ENHRY, CDR2 SYGVKD. The ends were cut back, 4 bases at V and 3 bases at J, with 10 bases in the middle.

The V call is TRBV4-1, the J call TRBJ1-6; 10 positions match TRBD1. Germline V gene lookup returns CDR1 MGHRA and CDR2 YSYEKL. V was clipped by 2 bases and J by 10 bases; unmatched bases: 8. CDR3 size: 16 residues. In nucleotides, the CDR3 is TGCGCCAGCAGCCAACCGGGACAGGGGAAAGGGTCACCCCTCCACTTT. It translates to CASSQPGQGKGSPLHF.

V and J are TRBV5-1 and TRBJ1-2, with 8 bases fitting TRBD1. Trimming cost V 4 bases and J 5 bases; bases outside gene matches: 7. Germline values: CDR1 SGHRS, CDR2 YFSETQ. This CDR3 has 14 residues. In nucleotides, the CDR3 is TGCGCCAGCAGCGCCGACAGGGGTCGATATGGCTACACCTTC. Encoded protein: CASSADRGRYGYTF.

The chain uses TRBV20-1 and TRBJ1-1; possibly TRBD1 for D (5 bases). The germline CDR1 and CDR2 sequences are DFQATT and SNEGSKA (reference sequence). CDR3 length: 11 residues. V was shortened by 5 bases and J by 4 bases, with 8 bases between the two germline ends. As DNA, the CDR3 is TGCAGTGCTCGGACACTCACTGAAGCTTTCTTT. Its translation: CSARTLTEAFF.

The chain couples TRBV2 to TRBJ1-3; 7 bases are a match to TRBD1. Per the germline V gene, CDR1 is SNHLY and CDR2 is FYNNEI. With 2 bases clipped from V and 2 bases from J, the junction kept 6 bases outside the gene matches. The CDR3 consists of 16 residues. The CDR3 nucleotides read TGTGCCAGCAGTGAAACAGGGGTAATCGCTGGAAACACCATATATTTT. As protein: CASSETGVIAGNTIYF. The entire variable domain, with the rest obtained from reference TRBV2 and TRBJ1-3, is as follows: EPEVTQTPSHQVTQMGQEVILRCVPISNHLYFYWYRQILGQKVEFLVSFYNNEISEKSEIFDDQFSVERPDGSNFTLKIRSTKLEDSAMYFCASSETGVIAGNTIYFGEGSWLTVV.

CDR3: CASSRDYGQFF. In nucleotides, the CDR3 is TGTGCCAGTAGTAGGGACTATGGGCAGTTCTTC. The genes are TRBV19 and TRBJ2-1; 7 bases agree with TRBD2. The germline V gene encodes CDR1 LNHDA and CDR2 SQIVND (reference sequence). After removal of 4 bases from V and 12 bases from J, the junction contained 3 bases not matched to a gene. This CDR3 spans 11 amino acids.

The rearrangement joins TRBV5-4 to TRBJ1-5; D is perhaps TRBD1 (6 bases). V lost 4 bases and J lost 5, with 19 bases in between. CDR1 and CDR2 (germline): SGHNT, YYREEE (reference sequence). This CDR3 has 16 amino acids. In nucleotides, the CDR3 is TGTGCCAGCAGCAGGGGAGGGACAAGTGGCGATCAGCCCCAGCATTTT. It encodes CASSRGGTSGDQPQHF.